The 20 T cell receptor beta chains reported below all come from one sample, sequenced in a study of technical replicates of blood from several donors. Method: immunoSEQ multiplex PCR; TCRdb's copy keeps in-frame clones and lacks some. The table shows some 87,000 clones, with 80% to 95% occurring only once. Sequences were obtained from T cells isolated from PBMCs. These receptors all stem from a human donor in good health.

This clone was picked up one time. CDR3 in DNA: TGTGCCAGCAGCTTGCGGCGGGAGGGTATCACAGATACGCAGTATTTT. It is translated as CASSLRREGITDTQYF. The rearrangement joins TRBV7-2 to TRBJ2-3, with TRBD2 matching 9 bases. The V and J ends lost 3 bases and 2 bases, in that order; junction bases with no gene match: 6. Looked up from germline, CDR1 is SGHTA and CDR2 is FQGNSA. CDR3 length: 16 residues.

The rearrangement joins TRBV11-2 to TRBJ2-5; the match to TRBD1 covers 9 bases. The CDR3 length is 16 residues. Germline V gives CDR1 SGHAT, CDR2 FQNNGV. The junction had 11 bases not matched to a gene; V was cut back by 7 bases and J by 2 bases. In DNA, the CDR3 is TGTGCCAGCACCGATGCGGACAGGGGATATCAAGAGACCCAGTACTTC. Translating it yields CASTDADRGYQETQYF.

The CDR3 loop is CASSLTVYEPQHF. The CDR3, as DNA: TGTGCCAGCAGCTTAACCGTTTATGAGCCCCAGCATTTT. The chain joins TRBV7-3 to TRBJ1-5; D not resolved. In germline, CDR1 is SGHTA, CDR2 FQGTGA. The CDR3 spans 13 residues. Between the trimmed V and J ends, which lost 0 bases and 8 bases, there was a span of 8 bases.

The J gene is TRBJ1-2, the V gene TRBV11-2; TRBD1 matches 7 bases. CDR3 length: 14 amino acids. Germline V lookup: CDR1 SGHAT, CDR2 FQNNGV. The junction had 8 bases not matched to a gene; V was cut back by 0 bases and J by 10 bases. CDR3 loop: CASSLDPGQITYTF. The CDR3, as DNA: TGTGCCAGCAGCTTAGATCCGGGACAGATCACCTACACCTTC.

The chain combines TRBV28 with TRBJ1-1; possible D gene TRBD1, 6 bases. The CDR3 has 15 amino acids. CDR1 is MDHEN and CDR2 is SYDVKM in the germline V gene. Trimming stripped 5 bases from V and 5 bases from J, with 18 bases between. CDR3 bases: TGTGCCAGCAGTCAGCTACAGGGCTTGGAGACTGAAGCTTTCTTT. This gives the protein CASSQLQGLETEAFF.

This chain uses TRBV30 with TRBJ1-1, with D unresolved. V was cut by 5 bases and J by 1 base, with 5 bases left in between. The CDR3 spans 11 residues. Germline V gene data show CDR1 as GTSNPN and CDR2 as SVGIG (reference sequence). The CDR3 region has the DNA TGTGCCTGGGCCAGGAACACTGAAGCTTTCTTT. Translated, it gives CAWARNTEAFF.

This chain links TRBV6-1 with TRBJ2-2; 7 positions agree with TRBD2. The CDR3 loop spans 16 amino acids. Looked up from germline, CDR1 is MNHNS and CDR2 is SASEGT. Losses at the gene ends were 2 bases for V and 1 base for J; bases not matched to a gene: 4. The CDR3 loop reads CASSERGGGNTGELFF. In DNA form, the CDR3 reads TGTGCCAGCAGTGAAAGGGGCGGGGGGAACACCGGGGAGCTGTTTTTT.

The rearrangement joins TRBV5-1 to TRBJ1-1; a weak D match, TRBD1 (6 bases). Germline CDR1 reads SGHRS; CDR2 reads YFSETQ. Trimming took off 1 base at V and 4 bases at J, with 11 bases between the two ends. This CDR3 region has 14 residues. The DNA of the CDR3 is TGCGCCAGCAGCTTGACCTACAGGGTCACTGAAGCTTTCTTT. Translated, it gives CASSLTYRVTEAFF.

The chain has TRBV30 and TRBJ1-2, with TRBD1 as a possible D gene (5 bases). This CDR3 has 14 residues. Looked up from germline, CDR1 is GTSNPN and CDR2 is SVGIG (reference sequence). V was trimmed by 0 bases and J by 4 bases, leaving 12 bases between them. The CDR3 loop is CAWSVQVVTYGYTF. Here the CDR3 DNA reads TGTGCCTGGAGTGTACAGGTCGTAACCTATGGCTACACCTTC. The whole variable domain, remainder taken from reference TRBV30 and TRBJ1-2, is SQTIHQWPATLVQPVGSPLSLECTVEGTSNPNLYWYRQAAGRGLQLLFYSVGIGQISSEVPQNLSASRPQDRQFILSSKKLLLSDSGFYLCAWSVQVVTYGYTFGSGTRLTVV.

The chain combines TRBV11-3 with TRBJ2-1, with 9 bases lining up with TRBD2. Germline loops: CDR1 SGHNT, CDR2 YENEEA. This CDR3 is built from 19 residues. Germline trimming cut 4 bases from V and 0 bases from J; bases unmatched to any gene: 13. The CDR3 region is CASSSTGTSISYSYNEQFF. For the CDR3, the DNA is TGTGCCAGCAGCTCGACCGGGACTAGCATATCGTACTCCTACAATGAGCAGTTCTTC.

The rearrangement links TRBV7-2 to TRBJ1-4; 7 bases are a match to TRBD1. V gave up 4 bases and J gave up 7 bases; unmatched junction bases: 9. This CDR3 is 15 amino acids long. Germline CDR1 SGHTA, CDR2 FQGNSA. In DNA, the CDR3 is TGTGCCAGCAGCTACCTAGACAGGGTTTTTGAAAAACTGTTTTTT. Its protein product is CASSYLDRVFEKLFF.

J is TRBJ2-1 and V is TRBV4-3, with D perhaps matching TRBD1 (6 bases). This CDR3 is built from 14 residues. CDR1 is LGHNA and CDR2 is YSLEER in the germline V gene. Trimming cost V 4 bases and J 2 bases, with 9 bases left between them. This CDR3 is CASSPRDTYNEQFF. Here the CDR3 DNA reads TGCGCCAGCAGCCCCCGGGACACCTACAATGAGCAGTTCTTC.

This chain links TRBV30 with TRBJ2-2; 7 positions match TRBD1. The CDR3 is 15 residues long. With 4 bases clipped from V and 7 bases from J, the junction kept 12 bases outside the gene matches. The germline V gene has CDR1 GTSNPN and CDR2 SVGIG (reference sequence). The CDR3 region is CAWTLLGQGDGELFF. CDR3 bases: TGTGCCTGGACCCTCCTGGGGCAGGGGGACGGGGAGCTGTTTTTT.

This chain connects TRBV28 to TRBJ2-1; TRBD2 matches 11 bases. J was trimmed by 1 base and V by 8 bases; bases with no gene match: 4. The germline V gene has CDR1 MDHEN and CDR2 SYDVKM. This CDR3 is 15 amino acids long. In DNA, the CDR3 is TGTGCCAGCGATCTAGCGGGAGGATCCTACAATGAGCAGTTCTTC. The encoded protein is CASDLAGGSYNEQFF.

V usage is TRBV30 and J usage is TRBJ1-2, with 10 nucleotides matching TRBD1. The V gene end was trimmed by 3 bases and the J gene end by 4 bases; junction bases not matched to a gene: 14. Germline V gene data show CDR1 as GTSNPN and CDR2 as SVGIG (reference sequence). This CDR3 comprises 17 residues. The CDR3 protein is CAWSQGELGQGFYGYTF. CDR3 sequence (DNA): TGTGCCTGGAGCCAAGGGGAATTGGGACAGGGGTTCTATGGCTACACCTTC.

This chain links TRBV28 with TRBJ2-7; 9 bases are a match to TRBD1. Germline CDR1 is MDHEN and CDR2 is SYDVKM. CDR3 length: 15 residues. V gave up 4 bases and J gave up 5 bases; unmatched junction bases: 9. CDR3 residues: CASSYPGQGINEQYF. The CDR3 region has the DNA TGTGCCAGCAGTTATCCGGGACAGGGTATCAACGAGCAGTACTTC.

This clone was seen only once. V gene TRBV28 combines with J gene TRBJ2-1; possibly TRBD2 for D (6 bases). The CDR3 extends over 18 amino acids. Trimming removed 4 bases at V and 3 bases at J, with 22 bases between. CDR1 is MDHEN and CDR2 is SYDVKM in the germline V gene. This chain's CDR3 is CASSSILRVLAFYNEQFF. As DNA, the CDR3 is TGTGCCAGCAGTTCCATCCTAAGGGTACTAGCATTCTACAATGAGCAGTTCTTC.

The rearrangement links TRBV11-2 to TRBJ2-1; D is perhaps TRBD2 (5 bases). Looked up from germline, CDR1 is SGHAT and CDR2 is FQNNGV. Between the trimmed V and J ends, which lost 5 bases and 6 bases, there was a span of 11 bases. The CDR3 is 13 amino acids. Here the CDR3 reads CASSRLFLNEQFF. The CDR3 bases are TGTGCCAGCAGCCGACTATTTCTCAATGAGCAGTTCTTC.

The V call is TRBV5-8, the J call TRBJ1-5; TRBD1 agrees at 8 bases. After removal of 1 base from V and 5 bases from J, the junction contained 11 bases not matched to a gene. The CDR3 has 17 amino acids. Per the germline V gene, CDR1 is SGHTS and CDR2 is YDEGEE. CDR3 sequence reads: CASSLSGGLIADQPQHF. CDR3 DNA sequence: TGTGCCAGCAGCTTGTCAGGGGGCCTAATCGCTGATCAGCCCCAGCATTTT.

The chain combines TRBV30 with TRBJ2-7, with TRBD2 as a possible D gene (6 bases). The CDR3 is 13 amino acids. V shed 1 base and J shed 3 bases, with 10 bases lying between them. Per the germline V gene, CDR1 is GTSNPN and CDR2 is SVGIG (reference sequence). In nucleotides, the CDR3 is TGTGCCTGGAGTGCCGGGACTTACTACGAGCAGTACTTC. Encoded protein: CAWSAGTYYEQYF.